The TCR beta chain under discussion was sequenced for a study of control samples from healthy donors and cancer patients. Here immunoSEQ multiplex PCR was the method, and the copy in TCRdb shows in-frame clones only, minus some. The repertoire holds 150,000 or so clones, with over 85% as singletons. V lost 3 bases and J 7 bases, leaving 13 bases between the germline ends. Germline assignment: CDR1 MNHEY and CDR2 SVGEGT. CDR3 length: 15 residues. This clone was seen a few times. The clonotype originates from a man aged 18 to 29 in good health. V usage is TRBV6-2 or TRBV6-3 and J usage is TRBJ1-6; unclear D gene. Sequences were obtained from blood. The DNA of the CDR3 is TGTGCCAGCAGTTATGGCGTCGGGGAGAATTCACCCCTCCACTTT. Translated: CASSYGVGENSPLHF.